Reported below is one T cell receptor beta chain. Its antigen has not been determined. There are no base qualities to consult, and no much larger clone falls within one base. Libraries were prepared through RT-PCR. This sample was sequenced with an Illumina HiSeq 2500. Using fastp at Q25 and MiXCR, TCRdb reprocessed the public reads and kept productive beta chains. Rows are unified per CDR3 protein, each entry keeping the most common DNA and genes. This sample is represented by more than 450,000 distinct CDR3 sequences; 6% to 9% of them were singletons. Approximately 13% of the sample lies in the top ten. The data stem from a study of response to subunit inactivated influenza vaccine (dated by TCRdb to the late 2010s). With regard to the full study: The study used deep quantitative T cell receptor repertoire profiling to track responses to a trivalent subunit inactivated influenza vaccine.

The germline V and J ends show losses of 2 bases and 7 bases respectively, and no gene match explains 6 bases of the junction. Taken from the germline V gene, the CDR1 and CDR2 loops are SNHLY and FYNNEI. CDR3 length: 14 amino acids, cysteine to phenylalanine. Solely the CDR3 DNA is kept, with 42 bases framed from the first base. Results and caveats for the whole study, not just this receptor: It was suggested by the authors that each seasonal influenza vaccination may recruit only a limited number of new T cells.

This sequence was found in a man between 50 and 69 years old who received an inactivated influenza vaccine. Donor details come from another sample of the same person, matched by shared clones. The sequences come from PBMCs from blood, collected about 24 months after vaccination. The chain employs TRBV2 and TRBJ1-2; a stretch of 8 junction bases matches TRBD1. The DNA reads TGTGCCAGCAGTGAAATGCGGACAGGGAGTGGCTACACCTTC. It translates as CASSEMRTGSGYTF. The full variable domain, with segments outside the CDR3 supplied by the reference TRBV2 and TRBJ1-2 proteins, appears as EPEVTQTPSHQVTQMGQEVILRCVPISNHLYFYWYRQILGQKVEFLVSFYNNEISEKSEIFDDQFSVERPDGSNFTLKIRSTKLEDSAMYFCASSEMRTGSGYTFGSGTRLTVV.